This is a list of T cell receptor beta chains from one sample in a study of blood T cell repertoires in COVID-19. Libraries were prepared by immunoSEQ multiplex PCR; TCRdb keeps only in-frame clonotypes and omits some of them. The table lists 300,000 or so clones, around 88% of them singletons. The sequencing sample was made of peripheral blood. The receptors stem from a woman aged 45-65 years with acute or convalescent COVID-19. CDR3s include the opening cysteine and the closing phenylalanine or tryptophan. Fields, in order: CDR3 protein, CDR3 DNA, V gene, J gene, D gene, clone size. The D gene is left open where the match is weak. Where a row states a size, it is once, few, many or the class of an expanded clone; other rows omit it.

CASSAQQVPPYEQYF	TGTGCCAGCAGTGCGCAACAGGTCCCCCCCTACGAGCAGTACTTC	TRBV25-1	TRBJ2-7	.	.
CASSFATDSYEQYF	TGCGCCAGCAGTTTTGCGACTGATTCCTACGAGCAGTACTTC	TRBV5-1	TRBJ2-7	.	few
CASSWTGVNTGELFF	TGTGCCAGCAGTTGGACAGGGGTCAACACCGGGGAGCTGTTTTTT	TRBV6-6	TRBJ2-2	TRBD1	.
CATSRDQYSYEQYF	TGTGCCACCAGCAGAGATCAGTACTCCTACGAGCAGTACTTC	TRBV15	TRBJ2-7	.	.
CASSPRQLNTEAFF	TGTGCCAGCAGCCCCCGACAGTTAAACACTGAAGCTTTCTTT	TRBV7-9	TRBJ1-1	.	few
CASSRTGGNTDTQYF	TGTGCCAGCTCACGGACAGGGGGCAACACAGATACGCAGTATTTT	TRBV18	TRBJ2-3	TRBD1	.
CATSDPGASGTNEQFF	TGTGCCACCAGTGACCCAGGGGCTAGCGGGACAAATGAGCAGTTCTTC	TRBV24-1	TRBJ2-1	TRBD2	.
CASSAPRTTTDTQYF	TGTGCCAGCAGCGCCCCACGGACTACCACAGATACGCAGTATTTT	TRBV9	TRBJ2-3	.	.
CASSPRNTGELFF	TGTGCCAGCAGTCCCAGGAACACCGGGGAGCTGTTTTTT	TRBV27	TRBJ2-2	.	.
CASSPRDRHGNEQFF	TGTGCCAGCAGCCCCCGGGACAGGCACGGTAATGAGCAGTTCTTC	TRBV5-6	TRBJ2-1	TRBD1	.
CASSYSPGNTIYF	TGTGCCAGCAGTTACTCCCCAGGAAACACCATATATTTT	TRBV6-6	TRBJ1-3	.	.
CASSQGVAGRYNEQFF	TGTGCCAGCAGCCAGGGGGTAGCGGGACGTTACAATGAGCAGTTCTTC	TRBV28	TRBJ2-1	.	.
CASTRQGASYNEQFF	TGTGCCAGCACCCGCCAGGGGGCATCCTACAATGAGCAGTTCTTC	TRBV27	TRBJ2-1	TRBD1	.
CASSPPGLANTGELFF	TGTGCCAGCAGCCCACCGGGACTAGCGAACACCGGGGAGCTGTTTTTT	TRBV7-2	TRBJ2-2	TRBD2	.
CASSLGGQFTEAFF	TGTGCCAGCAGCTTGGGGGGACAGTTCACTGAAGCTTTCTTT	TRBV5-6	TRBJ1-1	TRBD1	.
CASSYSRSTDTQYF	TGTGCCAGCAGTTACTCCAGAAGCACAGATACGCAGTATTTT	TRBV6-6	TRBJ2-3	.	once
CASSSQDSKLKYF	TGTGCCAGCAGTTCCCAGGACTCCAAGTTAAAGTACTTC	TRBV27	TRBJ2-4	.	.
CASSLGDRRYEQYF	TGTGCCAGCAGCTTAGGGGACAGGCGTTACGAGCAGTACTTC	TRBV7-9	TRBJ2-7	TRBD1	once
CASSTGQDNYGYTF	TGCGCCAGCAGCACAGGACAGGATAACTATGGCTACACCTTC	TRBV5-1	TRBJ1-2	TRBD1	.
CASSLGPWTAYNSPLHF	TGTGCCAGCAGCTTAGGTCCTTGGACAGCCTATAATTCACCCCTCCACTTT	TRBV11-3	TRBJ1-6	.	.
CASSLAPPGEHGELFF	TGTGCCAGCAGCTTGGCACCGCCGGGGGAGCATGGGGAGCTGTTTTTT	TRBV5-4	TRBJ2-2	.	.
CASRGASGSLYEQYF	TGTGCCAGCAGGGGGGCTAGCGGGAGTCTGTACGAGCAGTACTTC	TRBV28	TRBJ2-7	TRBD2	.
CASSQDRGTPQHF	TGTGCCAGCAGCCAAGACAGAGGAACGCCCCAGCATTTT	TRBV3-1/TRBV3-2	TRBJ1-5	.	.
CATSGTTADLTEAFF	TGTGCCACCAGTGGCACGACAGCAGACCTCACTGAAGCTTTCTTT	TRBV24-1	TRBJ1-1	.	.
CASSPQGAGTNEKLFF	TGTGCCAGCAGCCCCCAGGGGGCTGGAACTAATGAAAAACTGTTTTTT	TRBV7-2	TRBJ1-4	TRBD1	.
CSASLRARGMETQYF	TGCAGTGCTAGTCTTAGGGCCAGGGGTATGGAGACCCAGTACTTC	TRBV20-1	TRBJ2-5	.	.
CASSSLGKNQPQHF	TGTGCCAGCAGCTCCCTCGGGAAGAATCAGCCCCAGCATTTT	TRBV7-2	TRBJ1-5	.	.
CASSLTSDTYEQYF	TGTGCCAGCAGCTTGACTAGCGATACCTACGAGCAGTACTTC	TRBV5-4	TRBJ2-7	TRBD2	once
CASSPQRQGTGGQYF	TGTGCCAGCTCACCTCAACGGCAGGGAACGGGTGGGCAGTACTTC	TRBV18	TRBJ2-7	.	.
CATSDYDLAGGKETQYF	TGTGCCACCAGTGATTACGACCTAGCGGGAGGAAAGGAGACCCAGTACTTC	TRBV24-1	TRBJ2-5	TRBD2	.
CASSSQLAGGIDTQYF	TGCGCCAGCAGCTCGCAATTAGCGGGAGGAATAGATACGCAGTATTTT	TRBV5-1	TRBJ2-3	TRBD2	.
CASPWPGTTNEKLFF	TGTGCCAGCCCCTGGCCGGGAACAACTAATGAAAAACTGTTTTTT	TRBV7-3	TRBJ1-4	.	.
CSVKDSSYEQYF	TGCAGCGTTAAGGACAGCTCCTACGAGCAGTACTTC	TRBV29-1	TRBJ2-7	.	.
CASRTPTSGRNEQFF	TGTGCCAGCAGAACACCCACTAGCGGGAGGAATGAGCAGTTCTTC	TRBV28	TRBJ2-1	TRBD2	.
CAWNQGNQPQHF	TGTGCCTGGAACCAGGGGAATCAGCCCCAGCATTTT	TRBV30	TRBJ1-5	.	.
CASSPDIADNEQFF	TGTGCCAGCAGCCCTGACATAGCGGACAATGAGCAGTTCTTC	TRBV5-4	TRBJ2-1	.	.
CASSQGLAWETQYF	TGTGCCAGCAGCCAAGGGCTAGCCTGGGAGACCCAGTACTTC	TRBV4-2	TRBJ2-5	.	.
CASSPTGGYNSPLHF	TGTGCCAGCAGCCCCACGGGGGGCTATAATTCACCCCTCCACTTT	TRBV2	TRBJ1-6	.	.
CASSRRGEQYF	TGTGCCAGCAGCCGGAGGGGCGAGCAGTACTTC	TRBV7-2	TRBJ2-7	.	.
CAWRSAGPQETQYF	TGTGCCTGGAGATCGGCGGGACCGCAAGAGACCCAGTACTTC	TRBV30	TRBJ2-5	.	.
CASSYRDRGFYEQYF	TGTGCCAGCAGCTATAGGGACAGGGGGTTCTACGAGCAGTACTTC	TRBV6-5	TRBJ2-7	TRBD1	.
CSVEGGLYGYTF	TGCAGCGTTGAGGGCGGGCTCTATGGCTACACCTTC	TRBV29-1	TRBJ1-2	.	.
CASRRDRGGTEAFF	TGCGCCAGCAGACGAGACAGGGGAGGGACTGAAGCTTTCTTT	TRBV5-1	TRBJ1-1	TRBD1	.
CASSQDLGLAGGDTQYF	TGCGCCAGCAGCCAAGATTTGGGACTAGCGGGGGGGGATACGCAGTATTTT	TRBV4-1	TRBJ2-3	TRBD2	.
CASSIEHYRPYEQYF	TGTGCCAGTAGTATAGAGCACTACCGACCCTACGAGCAGTACTTC	TRBV19	TRBJ2-7	.	.
CASSVDGRSSGANVLTF	TGTGCCAGCAGCGTAGACGGTAGGAGCTCTGGGGCCAACGTCCTGACTTTC	TRBV9	TRBJ2-6	.	.
CASSKEAGALNSNQPQHF	TGTGCCAGCAGCAAAGAGGCAGGGGCCTTGAATAGCAATCAGCCCCAGCATTTT	TRBV21-1	TRBJ1-5	.	.
CASSVGTGDWGTGPQHF	TGTGCCAGCAGTGTCGGGACAGGAGATTGGGGCACGGGACCCCAGCATTTT	TRBV6-1	TRBJ1-5	TRBD1	.
CASSLAIGKQETQYF	TGCGCCAGCAGCTTGGCCATCGGGAAGCAAGAGACCCAGTACTTC	TRBV5-1	TRBJ2-5	.	.
CASSEREGVSTEAFF	TGTGCCAGCAGTGAACGGGAGGGGGTGAGCACTGAAGCTTTCTTT	TRBV2	TRBJ1-1	.	.
CASSLGAGGRASYEQYF	TGTGCCAGCAGTTTAGGCGCCGGGGGGAGAGCATCCTACGAGCAGTACTTC	TRBV28	TRBJ2-7	TRBD2	.
CASSLGGLPYGYTF	TGTGCCAGCAGTTTAGGGGGCCTCCCCTATGGCTACACCTTC	TRBV27	TRBJ1-2	.	.
CASILAGGEETQYF	TGTGCCAGCATCCTAGCGGGAGGCGAAGAGACCCAGTACTTC	TRBV6-6	TRBJ2-5	TRBD2	few
CASSLAGAQRETQYF	TGTGCCAGCAGCTTGGCAGGGGCGCAACGAGAGACCCAGTACTTC	TRBV5-4	TRBJ2-5	.	once
CATSDQGLAAYNEQFF	TGTGCCACCAGTGACCAAGGACTAGCGGCCTACAATGAGCAGTTCTTC	TRBV24-1	TRBJ2-1	TRBD2	.
CASTQRTGLDYGYTF	TGTGCCAGCACCCAACGGACAGGTCTTGACTATGGCTACACCTTC	TRBV18	TRBJ1-2	TRBD1	.